This T cell receptor beta chain appears in the sequencing data of a study of blood T cells in healthy people across ages. For the second PCR, which ran for 7 to 11 cycles, a sample-barcoded 5' primer and a J-beta primer mix were used. TCRdb analysed the 5' RACE reads with MiXCR anew, one entry per CDR3 protein. The sample has about 1.5 million distinct CDR3 sequences, roughly 40% seen once. CDR3 length: 17 residues. The V gene end was trimmed by 3 bases and the J gene end by 5 bases; junction bases not matched to a gene: 10. Germline lookup yields CDR1 SGHRS and CDR2 YFSETQ. Sequencing was performed on blood. The sequence came from a young woman in good health. V is TRBV5-1 and J is TRBJ2-5, with TRBD2 matching 13 bases. CDR3 sequence reads: CASSSSGLAGAGETQYF. CDR3 DNA sequence: TGCGCCAGCAGCTCTTCAGGACTAGCGGGAGCGGGGGAGACCCAGTACTTC.